This note documents a single T cell receptor beta chain sequence. No antigen is known for it. The source of the sample is a study of cytomegalovirus exposure and HLA in healthy donors. The study, taken as a whole, reports: CMV serostatus was the only immune exposure information that was available. Within an earlier analysis, most TCR beta V segments proved productive either about 87% or about 30% of the time. TCR beta sequences reportedly predicted most subjects' HLA-A and HLA-B alleles accurately.

This CDR3 comprises 14 residues. V lost 2 bases to trimming and J lost 0 bases, with 5 bases between them. The germline CDR1 and CDR2 sequences are LGHNA and YNFKEQ. Donors consisted of healthy bone marrow donors. Primers: 60 Vbeta forward and 13 Jbeta reverse. Sequenced by immunoSEQ multiplex PCR; TCRdb stores in-frame clones only, minus some. The sample holds about 160,000 clones, about 63% seen once. This receptor was taken from a middle-aged woman in good health and CMV-seropositive. Source material: PBMCs. V and J are TRBV4-2 and TRBJ1-5; D gene ambiguous. As DNA, the CDR3 is TGTGCCAGCAGCCAACTGTATAGCAATCAGCCCCAGCATTTT. Translating it yields CASSQLYSNQPQHF.